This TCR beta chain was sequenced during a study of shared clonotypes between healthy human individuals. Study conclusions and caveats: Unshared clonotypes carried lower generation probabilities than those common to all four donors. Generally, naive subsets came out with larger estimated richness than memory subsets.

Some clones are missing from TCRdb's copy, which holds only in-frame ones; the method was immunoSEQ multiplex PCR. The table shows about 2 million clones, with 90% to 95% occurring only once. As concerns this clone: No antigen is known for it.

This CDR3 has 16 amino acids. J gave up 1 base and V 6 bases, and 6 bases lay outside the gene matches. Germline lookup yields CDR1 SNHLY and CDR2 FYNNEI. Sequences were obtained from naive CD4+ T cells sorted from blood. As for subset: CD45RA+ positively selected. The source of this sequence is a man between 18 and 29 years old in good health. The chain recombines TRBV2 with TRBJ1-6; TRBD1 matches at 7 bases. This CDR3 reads CASRHDRASYNSPLHF. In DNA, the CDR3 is TGTGCCAGCAGACACGACAGGGCATCCTATAATTCACCCCTCCACTTT.